This T cell receptor (beta chain) was observed in a study of CD4+ T cells in melanoma. Whole-study results and caveats: Reportedly, melanoma neoantigen-specific CD4+ T cells showed varied differentiation states.

Details on this clone: The antigen is not known.

This table comes from immunoSEQ multiplex PCR, and its TCRdb copy is limited to in-frame clones, with some not included. Here the sample spans some 50,000 clones, 80% to 90% being singletons. Germline CDR1 reads MNHNS; CDR2 reads SASEGT. Trimming cost V 8 bases and J 3 bases, with 11 bases left between them. This CDR3 has 13 amino acids. The sequence was obtained from a human donor with melanoma. The chain combines TRBV6-1 with TRBJ1-5, with D maybe TRBD1 (6 bases). The sample consisted of peripheral blood. The CDR3 DNA reads as TGTGCCAGCCACAGGGAAGTCAATCAGCCCCAGCATTTT. Translated, it gives CASHREVNQPQHF.